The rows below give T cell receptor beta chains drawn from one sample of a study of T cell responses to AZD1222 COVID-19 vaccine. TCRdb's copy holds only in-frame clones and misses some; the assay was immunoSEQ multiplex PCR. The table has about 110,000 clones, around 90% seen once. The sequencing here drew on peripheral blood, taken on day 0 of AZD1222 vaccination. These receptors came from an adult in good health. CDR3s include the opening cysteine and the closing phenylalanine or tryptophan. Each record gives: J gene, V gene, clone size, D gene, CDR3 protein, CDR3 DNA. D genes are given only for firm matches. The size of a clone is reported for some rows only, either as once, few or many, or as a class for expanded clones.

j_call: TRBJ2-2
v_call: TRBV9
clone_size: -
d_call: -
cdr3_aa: CASSVFSRQARNTGELFF
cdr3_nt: TGTGCCAGCAGCGTATTCAGTCGGCAGGCCAGGAACACCGGGGAGCTGTTTTTT

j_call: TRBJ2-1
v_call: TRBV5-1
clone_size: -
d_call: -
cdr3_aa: CASSLRGENNEQFF
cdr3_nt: TGCGCCAGCAGCCTCAGAGGCGAAAACAATGAGCAGTTCTTC

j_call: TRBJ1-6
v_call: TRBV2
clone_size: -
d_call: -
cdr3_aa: CASSKTRGSPLHF
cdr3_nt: TGTGCCAGCAGCAAGACGAGGGGCTCACCCCTCCACTTT

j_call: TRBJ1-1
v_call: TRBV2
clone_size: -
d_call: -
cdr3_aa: CASSVAGGRTEAFF
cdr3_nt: TGTGCCAGCAGTGTAGCCGGGGGCAGGACTGAAGCTTTCTTT

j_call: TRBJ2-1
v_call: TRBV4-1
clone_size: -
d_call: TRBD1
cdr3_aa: CASSHAGGPSYNEQFF
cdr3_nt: TGCGCCAGCAGCCATGCAGGGGGTCCGTCCTACAATGAGCAGTTCTTC

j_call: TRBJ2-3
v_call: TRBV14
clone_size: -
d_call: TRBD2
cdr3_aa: CASSLISGGRGTDTQYF
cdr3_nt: TGTGCCAGCAGCCTGATTAGCGGGGGGCGCGGCACAGATACGCAGTATTTT

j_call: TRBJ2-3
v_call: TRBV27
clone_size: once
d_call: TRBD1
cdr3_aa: CASSPSGQPKTDTQYF
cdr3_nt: TGTGCCAGCAGTCCATCGGGACAGCCGAAAACAGATACGCAGTATTTT

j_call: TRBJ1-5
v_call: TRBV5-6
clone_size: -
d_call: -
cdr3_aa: CASSLGSGGNQPQHF
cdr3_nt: TGTGCCAGCAGCTTGGGTTCGGGGGGCAATCAGCCCCAGCATTTT

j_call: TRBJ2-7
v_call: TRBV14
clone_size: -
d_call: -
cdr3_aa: CASSQDLGGPEQYF
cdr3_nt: TGTGCCAGCAGCCAAGATCTAGGGGGGCCCGAGCAGTACTTC

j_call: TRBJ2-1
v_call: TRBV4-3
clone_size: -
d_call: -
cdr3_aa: CASSQDYGAYNEQFF
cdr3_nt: TGCGCCAGCAGCCAAGACTACGGGGCGTACAATGAGCAGTTCTTC

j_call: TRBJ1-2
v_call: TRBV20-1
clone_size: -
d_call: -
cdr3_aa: CSASKGSRDGYTF
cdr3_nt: TGCAGTGCTAGTAAGGGCTCTCGTGATGGCTACACCTTC

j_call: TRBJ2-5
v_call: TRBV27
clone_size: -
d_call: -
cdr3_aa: CASSLRGSQETQYF
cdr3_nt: TGTGCCAGCAGTTTAAGGGGCAGCCAAGAGACCCAGTACTTC

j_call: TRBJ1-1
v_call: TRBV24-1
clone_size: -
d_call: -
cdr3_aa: CATSESGEAFF
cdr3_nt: TGTGCCACCAGTGAAAGCGGTGAAGCTTTCTTT

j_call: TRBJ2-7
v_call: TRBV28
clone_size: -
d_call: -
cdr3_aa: CASSLLTGGQYF
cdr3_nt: TGTGCCAGCAGTTTACTGACAGGAGGGCAGTACTTC

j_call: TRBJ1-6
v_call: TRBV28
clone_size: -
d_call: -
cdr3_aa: CASSPPSYNSPLHF
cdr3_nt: TGTGCCAGCAGTCCTCCCTCCTATAATTCACCCCTCCACTTT

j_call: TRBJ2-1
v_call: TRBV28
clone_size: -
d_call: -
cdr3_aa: CASSPITGPVRIEQFF
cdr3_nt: TGTGCCAGCAGCCCCATAACAGGGCCGGTCAGGATTGAGCAGTTCTTC

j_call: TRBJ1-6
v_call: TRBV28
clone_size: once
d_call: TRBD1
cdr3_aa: CASSSGTAFPLHF
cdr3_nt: TGTGCCAGCAGTTCCGGGACAGCTTTCCCCCTCCACTTT

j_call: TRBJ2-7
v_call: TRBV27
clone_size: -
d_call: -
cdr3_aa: CASSSPTGGEAPIYEQYF
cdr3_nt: TGTGCCAGCAGTTCACCCACAGGGGGGGAGGCTCCCATCTACGAGCAGTACTTC

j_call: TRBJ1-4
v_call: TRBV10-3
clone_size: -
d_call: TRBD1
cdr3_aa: CAISPGQGNEKLFF
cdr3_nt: TGTGCCATCAGCCCGGGACAGGGGAACGAAAAACTGTTTTTT

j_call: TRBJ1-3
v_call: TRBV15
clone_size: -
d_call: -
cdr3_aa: CATSRDGGPPGNTIYF
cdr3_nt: TGTGCCACCAGCAGAGATGGGGGGCCCCCTGGAAACACCATATATTTT

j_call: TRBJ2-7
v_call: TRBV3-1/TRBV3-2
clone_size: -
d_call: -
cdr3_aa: CASSPYPGQQGSYEQYF
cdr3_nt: TGTGCCAGCAGCCCCTACCCCGGACAGCAGGGCTCCTACGAGCAGTACTTC

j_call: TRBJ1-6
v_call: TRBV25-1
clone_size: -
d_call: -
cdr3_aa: CASSQSGQLHNSPLHF
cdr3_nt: TGTGCCAGCAGTCAATCAGGACAGCTCCATAATTCACCCCTCCACTTT

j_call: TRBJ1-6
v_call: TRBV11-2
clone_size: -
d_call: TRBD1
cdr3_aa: CASSPQGAPTGALHF
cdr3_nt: TGTGCCAGCAGCCCCCAGGGGGCTCCTACGGGGGCCCTCCACTTT

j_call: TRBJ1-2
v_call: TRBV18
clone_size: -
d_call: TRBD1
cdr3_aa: CASSLGQPRENYGYTF
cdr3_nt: TGTGCCAGCTCATTGGGACAGCCAAGAGAGAACTATGGCTACACCTTC

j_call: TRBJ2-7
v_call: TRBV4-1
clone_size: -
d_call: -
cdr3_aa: CASSQGWENSYEQYF
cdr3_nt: TGCGCCAGCAGCCAAGGATGGGAGAACAGCTACGAGCAGTACTTC

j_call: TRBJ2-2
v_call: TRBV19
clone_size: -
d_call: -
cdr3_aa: CASSIHPDSLGTTGELFF
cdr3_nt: TGTGCCAGTAGTATACATCCCGACTCCCTGGGGACCACCGGGGAGCTGTTTTTT

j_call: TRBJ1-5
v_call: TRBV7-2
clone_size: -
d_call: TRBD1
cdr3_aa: CASSPGTGSRNQPQHF
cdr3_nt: TGTGCCAGCAGCCCCGGGACAGGGTCCCGAAATCAGCCCCAGCATTTT

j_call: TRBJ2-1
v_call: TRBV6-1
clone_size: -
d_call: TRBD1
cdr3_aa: CASRELVTGGEPQPIYNEQFF
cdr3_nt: TGTGCCAGCAGGGAACTTGTTACAGGGGGCGAGCCGCAACCCATTTACAATGAGCAGTTCTTC